The rows below give T cell receptor beta chains drawn from one sample of a study of cytomegalovirus exposure and HLA in healthy donors. Sequencing was performed with immunoSEQ multiplex PCR; in TCRdb, only in-frame clones are kept and a portion is missing. The table has some 56,000 clones, approximately 84% seen once. Sequencing was done on a sample of PBMCs. Receptor source: a man over 45 in good health and CMV-seronegative. Each CDR3 is given with its conserved first and last residue. A D gene is named only where the DNA matches it firmly. Some rows mark clone size as missing; the rest say once, few, many or name a class of expanded clone.

v_call: TRBV27
clone_size: once
d_call: .
j_call: TRBJ2-7
cdr3_length: 14
cdr3_aa: CASSFGRGFYEQYF
cdr3_nt: TGTGCCAGCAGTTTCGGCAGGGGATTTTACGAGCAGTACTTC

v_call: TRBV9
clone_size: .
d_call: TRBD2
j_call: TRBJ2-1
cdr3_length: 14
cdr3_aa: CASGRLAGASGQFF
cdr3_nt: TGTGCCAGCGGAAGACTAGCGGGGGCCTCGGGGCAGTTCTTC

v_call: TRBV10-2
clone_size: .
d_call: TRBD2
j_call: TRBJ2-5
cdr3_length: 16
cdr3_aa: CASRSTSGGARETQYF
cdr3_nt: TGCGCCAGCCGCAGTACTAGCGGGGGGGCCCGAGAGACCCAGTACTTC

v_call: TRBV10-3
clone_size: .
d_call: TRBD1
j_call: TRBJ1-2
cdr3_length: 14
cdr3_aa: CAISEHQGAGGYTF
cdr3_nt: TGTGCCATCAGTGAGCATCAGGGGGCTGGCGGCTACACCTTC

v_call: TRBV19
clone_size: .
d_call: .
j_call: TRBJ1-4
cdr3_length: 17
cdr3_aa: CASSLGWAPYENEKLFF
cdr3_nt: TGTGCCAGCTCACTCGGTTGGGCCCCCTACGAAAACGAAAAACTGTTTTTT

v_call: TRBV2
clone_size: .
d_call: TRBD2
j_call: TRBJ2-5
cdr3_length: 16
cdr3_aa: CASSEAGWRGGETQYF
cdr3_nt: TGTGCCAGCAGTGAAGCGGGCTGGCGGGGGGGCGAGACCCAGTACTTC

v_call: TRBV10-3
clone_size: .
d_call: TRBD2
j_call: TRBJ2-4
cdr3_length: 18
cdr3_aa: CAISESLAGGRGKNIQYF
cdr3_nt: TGTGCCATCAGTGAGTCGCTGGCGGGGGGGCGAGGCAAAAACATTCAGTACTTC

v_call: TRBV11-1
clone_size: .
d_call: .
j_call: TRBJ1-1
cdr3_length: 14
cdr3_aa: CASSLGGGVGTAFF
cdr3_nt: TGTGCCAGCAGCTTAGGCGGGGGTGTAGGCACCGCTTTCTTT

v_call: TRBV27
clone_size: .
d_call: TRBD1
j_call: TRBJ2-1
cdr3_length: 16
cdr3_aa: CASSGQGPFSYNEQFF
cdr3_nt: TGTGCCAGCAGTGGACAGGGACCCTTCTCCTACAATGAGCAGTTCTTC

v_call: TRBV5-1
clone_size: .
d_call: TRBD2
j_call: TRBJ2-5
cdr3_length: 15
cdr3_aa: CASSLGSGGAETQYF
cdr3_nt: TGCGCCAGCAGCTTGGGTAGCGGGGGGGCGGAGACCCAGTACTTC

v_call: TRBV11-2
clone_size: once
d_call: TRBD1
j_call: TRBJ1-1
cdr3_length: 15
cdr3_aa: CASSSQTGVATEAFF
cdr3_nt: TGTGCCAGCAGCTCCCAGACAGGGGTGGCCACTGAAGCTTTCTTT

v_call: TRBV28
clone_size: .
d_call: TRBD1
j_call: TRBJ2-3
cdr3_length: 15
cdr3_aa: CASSTRDRGKDTQYF
cdr3_nt: TGTGCCAGCAGTACCCGGGACAGGGGAAAAGATACGCAGTATTTT

v_call: TRBV6-5
clone_size: few
d_call: .
j_call: TRBJ1-5
cdr3_length: 13
cdr3_aa: CASGRSRNQPQHF
cdr3_nt: TGTGCCAGCGGGCGTTCCCGCAATCAGCCCCAGCATTTT

v_call: TRBV30
clone_size: .
d_call: .
j_call: TRBJ1-6
cdr3_length: 14
cdr3_aa: CAWSVLQGNSPLHF
cdr3_nt: TGTGCCTGGAGTGTCCTCCAGGGCAATTCACCCCTCCACTTT

v_call: TRBV5-4
clone_size: few
d_call: TRBD1
j_call: TRBJ1-2
cdr3_length: 13
cdr3_aa: CASTGNRGNGYTF
cdr3_nt: TGTGCCAGCACTGGGAACAGGGGTAATGGCTACACCTTC

v_call: TRBV7-2
clone_size: .
d_call: .
j_call: TRBJ1-5
cdr3_length: 17
cdr3_aa: CASSPPPKGVSNQPQHF
cdr3_nt: TGTGCCAGCAGCCCACCACCTAAGGGGGTATCAAATCAGCCCCAGCATTTT

v_call: TRBV7-2
clone_size: .
d_call: TRBD2
j_call: TRBJ2-7
cdr3_length: 15
cdr3_aa: CASRATSGGAREQYF
cdr3_nt: TGTGCCAGCAGGGCTACTAGCGGGGGGGCAAGAGAGCAGTACTTC

v_call: TRBV27
clone_size: .
d_call: TRBD1
j_call: TRBJ2-1
cdr3_length: 14
cdr3_aa: CASHQGEPPNEQFF
cdr3_nt: TGTGCCAGCCACCAGGGGGAGCCTCCCAATGAGCAGTTCTTC

v_call: TRBV9
clone_size: .
d_call: TRBD1
j_call: TRBJ1-2
cdr3_length: 15
cdr3_aa: CASSPGTGGFYGYTF
cdr3_nt: TGTGCCAGCAGCCCCGGGACAGGGGGCTTCTATGGCTACACCTTC

v_call: TRBV5-1
clone_size: .
d_call: .
j_call: TRBJ2-7
cdr3_length: 15
cdr3_aa: CASSVGWGEGDEQYF
cdr3_nt: TGCGCCAGCAGCGTAGGTTGGGGTGAAGGGGACGAGCAGTACTTC

v_call: TRBV9
clone_size: .
d_call: .
j_call: TRBJ1-1
cdr3_length: 15
cdr3_aa: CASSPPFQDDTEAFF
cdr3_nt: TGTGCCAGCAGCCCGCCGTTTCAGGATGACACTGAAGCTTTCTTT

v_call: TRBV30
clone_size: .
d_call: .
j_call: TRBJ2-7
cdr3_length: 15
cdr3_aa: CAWSLGVGNTYEQYF
cdr3_nt: TGTGCCTGGAGCCTCGGGGTAGGCAACACCTACGAGCAGTACTTC

v_call: TRBV6-5
clone_size: once
d_call: .
j_call: TRBJ2-3
cdr3_length: 13
cdr3_aa: CASSPGYRDTQYF
cdr3_nt: TGTGCCAGCAGTCCAGGATACAGGGATACGCAGTATTTT

v_call: TRBV14
clone_size: .
d_call: TRBD1
j_call: TRBJ1-3
cdr3_length: 17
cdr3_aa: CASSQATGAISGNTIYF
cdr3_nt: TGTGCCAGCAGCCAGGCCACAGGGGCGATCTCTGGAAACACCATATATTTT

v_call: TRBV2
clone_size: .
d_call: .
j_call: TRBJ1-4
cdr3_length: 13
cdr3_aa: CASSELGDEKLFF
cdr3_nt: TGTGCCAGCAGTGAACTGGGAGATGAAAAACTGTTTTTT

v_call: TRBV6-5
clone_size: .
d_call: TRBD2
j_call: TRBJ2-1
cdr3_length: 16
cdr3_aa: CASSYSRLAEYNEQFF
cdr3_nt: TGTGCCAGCAGTTACTCGAGGCTAGCGGAATACAATGAGCAGTTCTTC

v_call: TRBV5-3
clone_size: .
d_call: .
j_call: TRBJ1-3
cdr3_length: 16
cdr3_aa: CARSPCQGHSGNTIYF
cdr3_nt: TGTGCCAGAAGCCCCTGCCAGGGGCACTCTGGAAACACCATATATTTT

v_call: TRBV11-2
clone_size: .
d_call: .
j_call: TRBJ1-3
cdr3_length: 14
cdr3_aa: CASSYMTGGNTIYF
cdr3_nt: TGTGCCAGCAGCTATATGACGGGAGGAAACACCATATATTTT

v_call: TRBV5-1
clone_size: .
d_call: .
j_call: TRBJ2-5
cdr3_length: 16
cdr3_aa: CASSLDPPTGSETQYF
cdr3_nt: TGCGCCAGCAGCTTGGATCCCCCTACAGGGTCCGAGACCCAGTACTTC

v_call: TRBV15
clone_size: .
d_call: .
j_call: TRBJ2-5
cdr3_length: 17
cdr3_aa: CATSNGRQGAFQETQYF
cdr3_nt: TGTGCCACCAGCAACGGGAGGCAGGGGGCCTTCCAAGAGACCCAGTACTTC

v_call: TRBV7-8
clone_size: .
d_call: TRBD2
j_call: TRBJ2-7
cdr3_length: 14
cdr3_aa: CASNVGGGAEEQYF
cdr3_nt: TGTGCCAGCAACGTAGGCGGGGGGGCCGAGGAGCAGTACTTC

v_call: TRBV18
clone_size: .
d_call: TRBD1
j_call: TRBJ1-1
cdr3_length: 16
cdr3_aa: CASSPQELQGTTEAFF
cdr3_nt: TGTGCCAGCTCACCACAAGAGCTACAGGGGACCACTGAAGCTTTCTTT

v_call: TRBV30
clone_size: .
d_call: TRBD2
j_call: TRBJ2-1
cdr3_length: 15
cdr3_aa: CAWRGAGGSYNEQFF
cdr3_nt: TGTGCCTGGAGAGGGGCGGGGGGATCCTACAATGAGCAGTTCTTC

v_call: TRBV7-9
clone_size: .
d_call: TRBD1
j_call: TRBJ2-5
cdr3_length: 15
cdr3_aa: CASSPGDRVQETQYF
cdr3_nt: TGTGCCAGCAGTCCGGGGGACAGGGTCCAAGAGACCCAGTACTTC

v_call: TRBV30
clone_size: .
d_call: TRBD2
j_call: TRBJ2-5
cdr3_length: 16
cdr3_aa: CAWSTLAGGEQETQYF
cdr3_nt: TGTGCCTGGAGTACCCTAGCGGGGGGCGAACAAGAGACCCAGTACTTC

v_call: TRBV5-1
clone_size: .
d_call: .
j_call: TRBJ2-1
cdr3_length: 14
cdr3_aa: CASSLRGGYNEQFF
cdr3_nt: TGCGCCAGCAGCTTGAGGGGTGGGTACAATGAGCAGTTCTTC

v_call: TRBV18
clone_size: .
d_call: TRBD1
j_call: TRBJ1-4
cdr3_length: 15
cdr3_aa: CASSLGTGGDEKLFF
cdr3_nt: TGTGCCAGCTCACTTGGGACAGGGGGCGACGAAAAACTGTTTTTT

v_call: TRBV6-1
clone_size: .
d_call: .
j_call: TRBJ1-1
cdr3_length: 15
cdr3_aa: CASSDLSAVNTEAFF
cdr3_nt: TGTGCCAGCAGTGATTTGTCAGCGGTGAACACTGAAGCTTTCTTT

v_call: TRBV5-5
clone_size: few
d_call: TRBD1
j_call: TRBJ1-1
cdr3_length: 13
cdr3_aa: CASSQGAKVEAFF
cdr3_nt: TGTGCCAGCAGTCAGGGGGCGAAGGTTGAAGCTTTCTTT

v_call: TRBV28
clone_size: .
d_call: TRBD1
j_call: TRBJ1-2
cdr3_length: 13
cdr3_aa: CASSSQGDYGYTF
cdr3_nt: TGTGCCAGCAGTTCCCAGGGGGACTATGGCTACACCTTC